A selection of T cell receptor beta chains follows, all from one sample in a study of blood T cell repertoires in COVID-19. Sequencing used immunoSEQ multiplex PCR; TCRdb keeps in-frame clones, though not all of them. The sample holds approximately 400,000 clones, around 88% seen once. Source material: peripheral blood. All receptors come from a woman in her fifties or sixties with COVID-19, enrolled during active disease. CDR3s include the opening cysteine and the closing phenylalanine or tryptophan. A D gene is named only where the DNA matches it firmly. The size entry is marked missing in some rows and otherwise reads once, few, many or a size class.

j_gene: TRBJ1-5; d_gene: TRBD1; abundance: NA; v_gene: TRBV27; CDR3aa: CARITGGSALCSNQPQHF; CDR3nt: TGTGCCAGGATCACAGGGGGCTCGGCACTGTGTAGCAATCAGCCCCAGCATTTT
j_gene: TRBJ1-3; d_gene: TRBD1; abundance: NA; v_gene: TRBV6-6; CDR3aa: CASSPFGQGTFKSGNTIYF; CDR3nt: TGTGCCAGCAGTCCCTTCGGACAGGGGACTTTTAAATCTGGAAACACCATATATTTT
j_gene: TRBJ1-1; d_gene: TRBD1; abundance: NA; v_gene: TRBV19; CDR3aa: CASSSGQFNTEAFF; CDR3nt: TGTGCCAGTAGTTCGGGACAGTTTAACACTGAAGCTTTCTTT
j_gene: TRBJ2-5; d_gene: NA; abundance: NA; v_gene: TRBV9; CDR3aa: CASSSGETQYF; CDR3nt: TGTGCCAGCAGCTCCGGAGAGACCCAGTACTTC
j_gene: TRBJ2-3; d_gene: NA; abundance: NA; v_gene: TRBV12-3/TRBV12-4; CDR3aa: CASGVGRTDTQYF; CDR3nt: TGTGCCAGCGGCGTGGGCAGGACAGATACGCAGTATTTT
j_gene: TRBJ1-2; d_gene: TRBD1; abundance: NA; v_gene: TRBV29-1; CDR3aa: CSVDGTGANYGYTF; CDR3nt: TGCAGCGTTGATGGGACAGGGGCTAACTATGGCTACACCTTC
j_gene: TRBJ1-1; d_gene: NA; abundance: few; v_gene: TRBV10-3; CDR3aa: CAISGLERDTEAFF; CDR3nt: TGTGCCATCAGTGGCCTAGAGAGGGACACTGAAGCTTTCTTT
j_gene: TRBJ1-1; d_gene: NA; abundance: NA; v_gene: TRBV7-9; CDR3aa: CASGQLNTEAFF; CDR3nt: TGTGCCAGCGGACAATTGAACACTGAAGCTTTCTTT
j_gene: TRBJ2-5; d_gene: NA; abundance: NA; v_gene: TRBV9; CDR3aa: CASSVSGALRETQYF; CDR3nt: TGTGCCAGCAGCGTTAGTGGGGCCCTCCGGGAGACCCAGTACTTC
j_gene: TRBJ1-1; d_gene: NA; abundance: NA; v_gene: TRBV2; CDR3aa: CASSVRSAVEVGAFF; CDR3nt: TGTGCCAGCAGTGTCCGTTCGGCAGTGGAGGTCGGAGCTTTCTTT
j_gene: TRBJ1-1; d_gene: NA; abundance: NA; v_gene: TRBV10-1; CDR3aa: CASSEPGGDTEAFF; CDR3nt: TGCGCCAGCAGTGAGCCGGGGGGTGACACTGAAGCTTTCTTT
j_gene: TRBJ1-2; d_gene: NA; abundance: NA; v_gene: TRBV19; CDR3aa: CAINTGGDAYGYTF; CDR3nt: TGTGCCATTAACACTGGAGGGGACGCCTATGGCTACACCTTC
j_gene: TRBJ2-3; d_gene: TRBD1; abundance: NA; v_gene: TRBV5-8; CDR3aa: CASSPGQGRGDTQYF; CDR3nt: TGTGCCAGCAGCCCAGGACAGGGGCGAGGAGATACGCAGTATTTT
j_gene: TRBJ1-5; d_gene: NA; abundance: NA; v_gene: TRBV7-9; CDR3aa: CASSSGHPNQPQHF; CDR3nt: TGTGCCAGCAGCTCGGGACACCCAAATCAGCCCCAGCATTTT
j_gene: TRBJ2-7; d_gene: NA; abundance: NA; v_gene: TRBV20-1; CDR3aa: CSVGVSYEQYF; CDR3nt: TGCAGTGTCGGGGTTTCCTACGAGCAGTACTTC
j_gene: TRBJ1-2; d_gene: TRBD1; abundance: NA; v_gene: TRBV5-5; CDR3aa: CASSSTGEYGYTF; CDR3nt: TGTGCCAGCAGCTCAACAGGGGAATATGGCTACACCTTC
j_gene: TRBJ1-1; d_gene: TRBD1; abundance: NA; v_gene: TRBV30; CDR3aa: CAWRDPGGTEAFF; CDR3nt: TGTGCCTGGAGGGACCCAGGGGGGACTGAAGCTTTCTTT
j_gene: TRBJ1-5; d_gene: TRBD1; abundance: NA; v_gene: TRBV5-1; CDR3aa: CASSAGQPNQPQHF; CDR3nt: TGCGCCAGCAGCGCGGGACAGCCTAATCAGCCCCAGCATTTT
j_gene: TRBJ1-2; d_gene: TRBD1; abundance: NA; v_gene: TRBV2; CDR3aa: CASSAGGWGYTF; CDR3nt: TGTGCCAGCAGCGCAGGGGGGTGGGGCTACACCTTC
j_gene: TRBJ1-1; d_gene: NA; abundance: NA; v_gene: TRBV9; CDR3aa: CASSVGGMANTEAFF; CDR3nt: TGTGCCAGCAGCGTAGGAGGGATGGCGAACACTGAAGCTTTCTTT
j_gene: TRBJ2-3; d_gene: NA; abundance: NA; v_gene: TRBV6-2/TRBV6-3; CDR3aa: CASSYLSRSGTQYF; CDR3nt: TGTGCCAGCAGTTACTTGAGCCGTTCGGGAACGCAGTATTTT
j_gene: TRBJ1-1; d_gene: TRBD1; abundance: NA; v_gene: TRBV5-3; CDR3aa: CARSLGVTGDTEAFF; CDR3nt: TGTGCCAGAAGCTTGGGCGTGACAGGGGACACTGAAGCTTTCTTT
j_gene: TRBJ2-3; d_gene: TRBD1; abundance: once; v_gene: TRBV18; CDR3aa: CASSVSGTEADTQYF; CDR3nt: TGTGCCAGCTCCGTCTCCGGGACAGAGGCGGATACGCAGTATTTT
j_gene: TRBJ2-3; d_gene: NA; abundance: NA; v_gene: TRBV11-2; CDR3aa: CASSSGLVVLGDTQYF; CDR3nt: TGTGCCAGCAGCTCGGGACTCGTCGTCCTTGGAGATACGCAGTATTTT
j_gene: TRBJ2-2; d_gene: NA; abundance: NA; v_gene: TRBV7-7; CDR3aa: CASSLTVYTGELFF; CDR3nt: TGTGCCAGCAGCTTAACGGTGTACACCGGGGAGCTGTTTTTT
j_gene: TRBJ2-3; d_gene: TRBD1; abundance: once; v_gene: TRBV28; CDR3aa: CAASTGGEDTQYF; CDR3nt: TGTGCCGCATCGACAGGGGGCGAAGATACGCAGTATTTT
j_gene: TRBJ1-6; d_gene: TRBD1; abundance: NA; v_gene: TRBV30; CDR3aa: CARQSGQGINSPLHF; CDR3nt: TGTGCCAGACAATCGGGACAGGGAATTAATTCACCCCTCCACTTT